This entry lists 16 T cell receptor beta chains sequenced from one sample in a study of beta chain features in type 1 diabetes. Every bit of the isolated RNA underwent reverse transcription, so sequencing read expressed TCRB transcripts. The protocol was immunoSEQ multiplex PCR, while the TCRdb copy is restricted to in-frame clones and leaves out a portion. The sample shows around 450,000 clones, about an eighth of them seen only once. The specimen was naive CD4+ T cells from blood. These TCRs come from a woman aged 18-35 years in good health.

This clone was counted a few times. The rearrangement links TRBV2 to TRBJ2-1; TRBD2 agrees at 8 bases. CDR1 and CDR2 (germline): SNHLY, FYNNEI. The CDR3 is made up of 14 amino acids. Unmatched junction bases numbered 4, after V lost 4 bases and J lost 5 bases. CDR3 DNA sequence: TGTGCCAGCAGTGGGGGACTAGGGAACAATGAGCAGTTCTTC. Protein sequence: CASSGGLGNNEQFF.

Only a few counts were recorded for this clone. In DNA, the CDR3 is TGCAGCGCCCGGACTAGCGGGAGTGGTCGTGAGCAGTTCTTC. Amino acids: CSARTSGSGREQFF. The chain has TRBV29-1 and TRBJ2-1, with 13 bases lining up with TRBD2. This CDR3 has 14 amino acids. With V trimmed by 7 bases and J by 9 bases, 9 bases remained unmatched. CDR1 SQVTM and CDR2 ANQGSEA come from the germline V gene.

There are many counts of this clone. The chain employs TRBV5-4 and TRBJ2-7; no definite D call. Between the trimmed V and J ends, which lost 6 bases and 5 bases, there was a span of 12 bases. Per the germline V gene, CDR1 is SGHNT and CDR2 is YYREEE (reference sequence). The CDR3 loop spans 12 amino acids. As DNA, the CDR3 is TGTGCCAGCACCTCCTCACCGAACGAGCAGTACTTC. The encoded protein is CASTSSPNEQYF.

This clone was observed a handful of times. The identical CDR3 is also encoded by other nucleotide sequences in the sample. The V and J genes are TRBV2 and TRBJ1-5; D unclear. CDR1 SNHLY and CDR2 FYNNEI come from the germline V gene. The CDR3 is 13 amino acids. V was shortened by 6 bases and J by 0 bases, with 6 bases between the two germline ends. CDR3 region: CASRGYSNQPQHF. CDR3 bases: TGTGCCAGCAGAGGGTATAGCAATCAGCCCCAGCATTTT. Filled out from reference TRBV2 and TRBJ1-5, the complete variable domain reads EPEVTQTPSHQVTQMGQEVILRCVPISNHLYFYWYRQILGQKVEFLVSFYNNEISEKSEIFDDQFSVERPDGSNFTLKIRSTKLEDSAMYFCASRGYSNQPQHFGDGTRLSIL.

This clone was found a few times. The chain is built from TRBV7-9 and TRBJ2-5; TRBD1 matches at 7 bases. V trimming: 4 bases; J trimming: 2 bases; junction bases outside the gene matches: 1. This CDR3 has 13 amino acids. CDR1 and CDR2 (germline): SEHNR, FQNEAQ (reference sequence). The DNA for the CDR3 is TGTGCCAGCAGCTGGGGACAGCAAGAGACCCAGTACTTC. Amino acids: CASSWGQQETQYF.

This clone was counted between two and nine times. The V gene is TRBV7-3, the J gene TRBJ1-1, with a possible D match to TRBD1 (5 bases). The V gene lost 1 base and the J gene lost 4 bases, with 10 bases spanning the gap. CDR3 size: 14 residues. Germline V gene lookup returns CDR1 SGHTA and CDR2 FQGTGA. The CDR3 nucleotides are TGTGCCAGCAGCTTAAATCAGGGAGGCACTGAAGCTTTCTTT. It yields the protein CASSLNQGGTEAFF. The entire variable domain, with the rest obtained from reference TRBV7-3 and TRBJ1-1, is as follows: GAGVSQTPSNKVTEKGKYVELRCDPISGHTALYWYRQSLGQGPEFLIYFQGTGAADDSGLPNDRFFAVRPEGSVSTLKIQRTERGDSAVYLCASSLNQGGTEAFFGQGTRLTVV.

The chain has TRBV7-9 and TRBJ2-5; no reliable D call. V was trimmed by 11 bases and J by 2 bases, leaving 12 bases between them. Germline V gene sequence: CDR1 SEHNR, CDR2 FQNEAQ (reference sequence). This CDR3 has 12 amino acids. Here the CDR3 DNA reads TGTGCCGGCCAGACTCGACAAGAGACCCAGTACTTC. It specifies CAGQTRQETQYF.

About this clone: The same CDR3 is also encoded by other DNA sequences in this sample. V is TRBV4-3 and J is TRBJ2-5; D may be TRBD2 (6 bases). Trimming cost V 0 bases and J 5 bases, with 10 bases left between them. Germline CDR1 and CDR2: LGHNA and YSLEER. This CDR3 contains 14 residues. The DNA for the CDR3 is TGCGCCAGCAGCCAAGAATGGGGGAGGGAGACCCAGTACTTC. Protein: CASSQEWGRETQYF.

This clone was detected only a few times. J is TRBJ2-1 and V is TRBV4-1; D might be TRBD1 (6 bases). This CDR3 is built from 16 residues. V lost 0 bases and J 7 bases, leaving 16 bases between the germline ends. CDR1 is MGHRA, CDR2 YSYEKL, per germline. The chain's CDR3 is CASSQDPQGEGNEQFF. The CDR3 coding sequence is TGCGCCAGCAGCCAAGATCCACAGGGTGAAGGGAATGAGCAGTTCTTC.

This clone has just a few counts. The chain's CDR3 is CASSQDWKETQYF. The DNA for the CDR3 is TGTGCCAGCAGCCAAGACTGGAAAGAGACCCAGTACTTC. The J gene is TRBJ2-5, the V gene TRBV7-2; D gene unclear. The CDR3 extends over 13 amino acids. The germline V gene encodes CDR1 SGHTA and CDR2 FQGNSA. Between the trimmed V and J ends, which lost 5 bases and 3 bases, there was a span of 10 bases.

The rearrangement uses TRBV2 and TRBJ1-1, with a tentative D call TRBD1 (6 bases). The CDR3 is 15 residues long. Trimming left V 4 bases short and J 3 bases short, with 15 bases between. Germline assignment: CDR1 SNHLY and CDR2 FYNNEI. The CDR3 DNA follows: TGTGCCAGCAGTGCTCAAGGGGGGGTTGACACTGAAGCTTTCTTT. Translation: CASSAQGGVDTEAFF.

In its sample, this clone was seen a few times. The conserved phenylalanine or tryptophan normally closing the CDR3 is absent here, so this likely arose from a read error. The DNA is left out, because the CDR3 cannot be placed on it with certainty; the CDR3 is given as TCRdb lists it. The chain couples TRBV19 to TRBJ2-4; the D call of TRBD1 is as the table states it, not checked on the DNA. The germline V gene has CDR1 LNHDA and CDR2 SQIVND (reference sequence). The CDR3 totals 13 residues, both ends included. Here the CDR3 reads CASSPNPTGGRPL.

J is TRBJ2-4 and V is TRBV4-2; D possibly corresponds to TRBD2 (6 bases). The CDR3 is 17 residues long. CDR1 and CDR2 from the germline V gene are LGHNA and YNFKEQ. Trimming took off 4 bases at V and 0 bases at J, with 16 bases between the two ends. CDR3 residues: CASSPYILALAKNIQYF. DNA for the CDR3: TGTGCCAGCAGCCCCTACATTCTAGCGCTAGCCAAAAACATTCAGTACTTC.

V usage is TRBV20-1 and J usage is TRBJ2-5, with a weak D call TRBD2 (5 bases). V lost 4 bases to trimming and J lost 2 bases, with 5 bases between them. CDR3 length: 11 amino acids. Germline CDR1 and CDR2: DFQATT and SNEGSKA (reference sequence). DNA for the CDR3: TGCAGTGCTACGGGACAAGAGACCCAGTACTTC. The encoded protein is CSATGQETQYF.

This clone was counted only a few times. This rearrangement joins TRBV10-3 to TRBJ1-6; TRBD1 matches 8 bases. V lost 5 bases, J lost 7 bases, and 10 bases stayed unmatched. CDR1 is ENHRY and CDR2 is SYGVKD in the germline V gene. The CDR3 covers 16 residues. DNA of the CDR3: TGTGCCATCAGTTCCCGTGGACAGGGCCTGAATTCACCCCTCCACTTT. Translation: CAISSRGQGLNSPLHF.

The CDR3 DNA follows: TGTGCCACCAGCAGAGAAAACAGGGGATCAGAGACCCAGTACTTC. It encodes CATSRENRGSETQYF. The chain carries TRBV15 and TRBJ2-5; 7 bases fit TRBD1. The junction had 5 bases not matched to a gene; V was cut back by 0 bases and J by 4 bases. The CDR3 length is 15 residues. CDR1 LNHNV and CDR2 YYDKDF come from the germline V gene (reference sequence).